The rows below give T cell receptor beta chains drawn from one sample of a study of OX40 agonist ivuxolimab in advanced cancers. Clones were sequenced by immunoSEQ multiplex PCR, and TCRdb holds only the in-frame ones, with some missing. The table has 50,000 to 75,000 clones, roughly 90% seen once. Sequenced here: CD4+ or CD8+ T cells sorted from blood, sampled in a trial of the OX40 agonist ivuxolimab. All receptors come from an adult with an advanced solid tumor such as melanoma, head and neck, liver or kidney cancer. Both conserved end residues are part of each CDR3. The size field is filled for only some rows; it gives once, few, many or a size class.

once | TRBJ2-1 | TRBV5-1 | CASSPGTGYNEQFF
- | TRBJ2-4 | TRBV18 | CASSPPIGRFGGNWHIQYF
- | TRBJ1-6 | TRBV2 | CASSQSAGNRGGSPLHF
- | TRBJ2-3 | TRBV9 | CASSRRGDSSTDTQYF
- | TRBJ1-1 | TRBV5-1 | CASSLAPATDRNTEAFF
- | TRBJ2-3 | TRBV11-3 | CASSLEGWGTDTQYF
- | TRBJ2-1 | TRBV19 | CASSNYGRGSYNEQFF
- | TRBJ1-1 | TRBV6-6 | CASSSPGNTEAFF
- | TRBJ2-2 | TRBV11-2 | CASSTGTAYPGELFF
- | TRBJ2-2 | TRBV4-1 | CASSQDQVNTGELFF
- | TRBJ2-5 | TRBV9 | CASSVGGGDRPQYF
- | TRBJ2-7 | TRBV5-5 | CASSLTTGREQYF
- | TRBJ2-3 | TRBV11-3 | CASSLVPRLATDTQYF
- | TRBJ2-5 | TRBV30 | CAWSVRGRETQYF
- | TRBJ2-5 | TRBV5-1 | CASSLGTGGGETQYF
- | TRBJ2-6 | TRBV30 | CAWIDLKSSGANVLTF